This T cell receptor (beta chain) was identified in a study of blood T cell repertoires in COVID-19. Original processing methods: Amplification with reference gene primers provided the estimates of nucleated cell counts. The protocol was immunoSEQ multiplex PCR, while the TCRdb copy is restricted to in-frame clones and leaves out a portion. The V and J calls and clone size are taken from that table; D and trimming were inferred from the DNA. The sample carries about 160,000 clones, around four fifths recorded once. Individuals drawn from some 25 US areas were roughly 18 to 95 years old. The CDR3 sequence is 15 residues long. CDR1 SGHRS and CDR2 YFSETQ come from the germline V gene. V lost 4 bases, J lost 1 base, and 11 bases lay in between.

The sample was PBMCs or T cells enriched from blood (not recorded which). The sequence was obtained from a woman in her forties or fifties in a cohort exposed to, infected with or recovered from COVID-19 (not recorded which). The chain joins TRBV5-1 to TRBJ2-2, with D hard to call. Written as DNA, the CDR3 is TGCGCCAGCAGCGCCGTATCGGGGAACACCGGGGAGCTGTTTTTT. It specifies CASSAVSGNTGELFF. Using reference TRBV5-1 and TRBJ2-2 for the parts outside the CDR3, the full variable domain is KAGVTQTPRYLIKTRGQQVTLSCSPISGHRSVSWYQQTPGQGLQFLFEYFSETQRNKGNFPGRFSGRQFSNSRSEMNVSTLELGDSALYLCASSAVSGNTGELFFGEGSRLTVL.